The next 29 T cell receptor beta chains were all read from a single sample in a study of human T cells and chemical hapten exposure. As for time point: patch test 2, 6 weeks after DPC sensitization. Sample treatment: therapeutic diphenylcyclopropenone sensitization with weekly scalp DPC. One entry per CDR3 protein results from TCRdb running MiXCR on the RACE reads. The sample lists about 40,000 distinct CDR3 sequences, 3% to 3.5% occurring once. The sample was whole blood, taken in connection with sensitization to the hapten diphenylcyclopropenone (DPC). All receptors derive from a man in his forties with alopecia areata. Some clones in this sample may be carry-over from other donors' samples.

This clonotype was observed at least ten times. The CDR3 spells CASSLSRQRQETQYF. The CDR3 region has the DNA TGCGCCAGCAGCTTGTCCCGACAGCGGCAAGAGACCCAGTACTTC. The chain has TRBV5-1 and TRBJ2-5; D may be TRBD1 or TRBD2 (5 bases each). Trimming pared 1 base from V and 2 bases from J, leaving 12 bases between. CDR1 SGHRS and CDR2 YFSETQ come from the germline V gene. The CDR3 spans 15 residues.

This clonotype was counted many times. In DNA, the CDR3 is TGTGCCAGCAGTTTAACGGGCCAGCGAGCCAAAGAGACCCAGTACTTC. Translated: CASSLTGQRAKETQYF. This chain joins TRBV28 and TRBJ2-5, with D unresolved. The germline V gene encodes CDR1 MDHEN and CDR2 SYDVKM. This CDR3 has 16 residues. Trimming took off 2 bases at V and 3 bases at J, with 16 bases between the two ends.

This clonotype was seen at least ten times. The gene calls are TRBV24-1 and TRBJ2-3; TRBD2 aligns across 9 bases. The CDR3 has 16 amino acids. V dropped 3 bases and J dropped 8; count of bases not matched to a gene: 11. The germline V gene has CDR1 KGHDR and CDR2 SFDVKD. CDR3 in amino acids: CATSDGTSGWIGTQYF. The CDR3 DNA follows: TGTGCCACCAGTGATGGAACTAGCGGGTGGATAGGTACGCAGTATTTT.

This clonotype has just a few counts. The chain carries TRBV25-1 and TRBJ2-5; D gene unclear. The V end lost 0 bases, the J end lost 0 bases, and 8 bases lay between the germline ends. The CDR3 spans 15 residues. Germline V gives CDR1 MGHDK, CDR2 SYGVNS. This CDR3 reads CASSEYSVDQETQYF. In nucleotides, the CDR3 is TGTGCCAGCAGTGAATACTCGGTAGACCAAGAGACCCAGTACTTC. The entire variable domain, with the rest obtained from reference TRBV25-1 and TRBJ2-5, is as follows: EADIYQTPRYLVIGTGKKITLECSQTMGHDKMYWYQQDPGMELHLIHYSYGVNSTEKGDLSSESTVSRIRTEHFPLTLESARPSHTSQYLCASSEYSVDQETQYFGPGTRLLVL.

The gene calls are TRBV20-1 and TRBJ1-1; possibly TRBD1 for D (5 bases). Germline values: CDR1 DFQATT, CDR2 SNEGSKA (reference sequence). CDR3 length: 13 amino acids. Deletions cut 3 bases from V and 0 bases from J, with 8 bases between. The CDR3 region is CSARSRVNTEAFF. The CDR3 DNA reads TGCAGTGCTAGGAGCAGGGTGAACACTGAAGCTTTCTTT.

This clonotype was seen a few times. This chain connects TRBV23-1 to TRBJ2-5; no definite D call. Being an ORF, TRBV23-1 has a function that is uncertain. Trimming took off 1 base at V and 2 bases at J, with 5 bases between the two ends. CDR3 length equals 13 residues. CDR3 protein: CASSQFQQETQYF. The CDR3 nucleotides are TGCGCCAGCAGTCAATTTCAACAAGAGACCCAGTACTTC.

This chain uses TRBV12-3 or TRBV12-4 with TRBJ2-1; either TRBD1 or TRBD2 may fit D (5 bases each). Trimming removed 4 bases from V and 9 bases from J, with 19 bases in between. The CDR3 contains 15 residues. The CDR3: CASSSVANLGGEQFF. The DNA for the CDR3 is TGTGCCAGCAGTTCAGTAGCGAATCTTGGGGGTGAGCAGTTCTTC.

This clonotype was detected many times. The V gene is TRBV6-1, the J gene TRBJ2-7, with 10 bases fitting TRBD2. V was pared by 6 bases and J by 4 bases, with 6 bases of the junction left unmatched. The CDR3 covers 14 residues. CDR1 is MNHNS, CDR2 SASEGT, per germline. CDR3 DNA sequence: TGTGCCAGCAGATCTAGCGGGAGAGAATACGAGCAGTACTTC. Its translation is CASRSSGREYEQYF.

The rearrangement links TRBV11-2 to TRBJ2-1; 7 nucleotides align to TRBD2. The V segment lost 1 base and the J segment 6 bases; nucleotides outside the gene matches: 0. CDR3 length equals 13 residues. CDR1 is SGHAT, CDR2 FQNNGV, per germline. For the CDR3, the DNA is TGTGCCAGCAGCTTAGGGGGGGGCAATGAGCAGTTCTTC. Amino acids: CASSLGGGNEQFF.

The CDR3 region is CASSIARVGNQPQHF. As DNA, the CDR3 is TGTGCCAGTAGTATCGCGCGTGTAGGCAATCAGCCCCAGCATTTT. The chain carries TRBV19 and TRBJ1-5; no firm D call. CDR1 is LNHDA, CDR2 SQIVND, per germline (reference sequence). V lost 3 bases, J lost 2 bases, and 11 bases lay in between. The CDR3 extends over 15 amino acids.

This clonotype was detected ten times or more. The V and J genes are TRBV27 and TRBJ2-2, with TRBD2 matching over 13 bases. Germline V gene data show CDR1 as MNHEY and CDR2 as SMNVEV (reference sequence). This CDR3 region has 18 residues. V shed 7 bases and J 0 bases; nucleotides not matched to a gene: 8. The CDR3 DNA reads TGTGCCAGCACCCCGGGACTAGCGGGATCCGCGAACACCGGGGAGCTGTTTTTT. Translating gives CASTPGLAGSANTGELFF.

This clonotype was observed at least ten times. The CDR3 protein is CASSYIVSGQGSGYTF. The CDR3 bases are TGTGCCAGCAGTTACATAGTCTCGGGACAGGGTTCTGGCTACACCTTC. The chain recombines TRBV6-5 with TRBJ1-2; 9 positions agree with TRBD1. Germline V gene lookup returns CDR1 MNHEY and CDR2 SVGAGI. J gave up 7 bases and V 2 bases, and 11 bases lay outside the gene matches. There are 16 residues in the CDR3.

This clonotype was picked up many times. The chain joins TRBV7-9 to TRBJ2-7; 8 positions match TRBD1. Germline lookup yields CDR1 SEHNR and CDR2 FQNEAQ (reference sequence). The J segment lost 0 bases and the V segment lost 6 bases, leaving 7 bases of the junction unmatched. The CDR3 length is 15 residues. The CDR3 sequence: CASSAGQEFSYEQYF. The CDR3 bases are TGTGCCAGCAGTGCGGGACAGGAATTCTCCTACGAGCAGTACTTC.

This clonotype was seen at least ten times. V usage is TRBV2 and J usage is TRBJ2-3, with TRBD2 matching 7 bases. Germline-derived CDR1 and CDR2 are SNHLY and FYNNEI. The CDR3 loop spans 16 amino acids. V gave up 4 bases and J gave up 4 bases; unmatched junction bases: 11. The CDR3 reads CASSASGTQSADTQYF. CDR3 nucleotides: TGTGCCAGCAGTGCCAGCGGGACCCAGAGCGCAGATACGCAGTATTTT.

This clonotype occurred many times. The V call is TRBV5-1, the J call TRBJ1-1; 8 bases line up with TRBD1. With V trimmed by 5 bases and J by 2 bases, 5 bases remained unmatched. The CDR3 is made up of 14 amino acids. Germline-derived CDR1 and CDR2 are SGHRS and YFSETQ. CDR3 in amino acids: CASSPRGRNTEAFF. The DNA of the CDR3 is TGCGCCAGCAGTCCCAGGGGGCGAAACACTGAAGCTTTCTTT.

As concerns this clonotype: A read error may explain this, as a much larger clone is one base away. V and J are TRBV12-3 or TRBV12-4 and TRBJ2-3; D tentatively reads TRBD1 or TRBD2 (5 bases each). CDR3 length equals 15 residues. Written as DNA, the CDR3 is TGTCCCAGCAGTTTAGGGGAGTGGGGCACAGATACGCAGTATTTT. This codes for CPSSLGEWGTDTQYF.

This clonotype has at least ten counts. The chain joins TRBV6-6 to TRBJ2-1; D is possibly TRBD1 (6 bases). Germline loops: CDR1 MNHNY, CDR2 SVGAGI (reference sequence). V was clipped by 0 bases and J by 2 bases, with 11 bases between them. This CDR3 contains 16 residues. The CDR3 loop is CASSYSTGPPYNEQFF. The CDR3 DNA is TGTGCCAGCAGTTACTCAACAGGGCCGCCCTACAATGAGCAGTTCTTC.

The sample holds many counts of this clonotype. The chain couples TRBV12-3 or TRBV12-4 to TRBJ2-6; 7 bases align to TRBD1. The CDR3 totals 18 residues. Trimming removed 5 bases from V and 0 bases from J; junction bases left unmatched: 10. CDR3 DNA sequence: TGTGCCAGCAGTCTCCGGGCAGGGGGAGTCTCTGGGGCCAACGTCCTGACTTTC. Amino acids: CASSLRAGGVSGANVLTF.

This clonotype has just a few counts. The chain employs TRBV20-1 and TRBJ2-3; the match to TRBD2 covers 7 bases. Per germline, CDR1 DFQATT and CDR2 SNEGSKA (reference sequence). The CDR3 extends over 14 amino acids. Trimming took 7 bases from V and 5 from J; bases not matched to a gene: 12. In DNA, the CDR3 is TGCAGTGGGCAAAAAGCGGGACCGCAAGATACGCAGTATTTT. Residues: CSGQKAGPQDTQYF.

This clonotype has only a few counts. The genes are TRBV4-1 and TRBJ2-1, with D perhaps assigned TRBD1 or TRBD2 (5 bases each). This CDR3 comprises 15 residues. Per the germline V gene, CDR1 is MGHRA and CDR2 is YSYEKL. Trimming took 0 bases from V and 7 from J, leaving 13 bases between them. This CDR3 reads CASSQEIGGRNEQFF. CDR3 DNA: TGCGCCAGCAGCCAAGAGATTGGGGGAAGGAATGAGCAGTTCTTC.

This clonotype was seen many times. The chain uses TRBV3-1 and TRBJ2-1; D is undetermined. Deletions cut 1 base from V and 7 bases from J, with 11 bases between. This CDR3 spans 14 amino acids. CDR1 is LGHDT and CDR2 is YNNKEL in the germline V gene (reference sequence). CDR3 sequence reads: CASSQAPGQNEQFF. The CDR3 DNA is TGTGCCAGCAGCCAAGCCCCAGGCCAGAATGAGCAGTTCTTC.

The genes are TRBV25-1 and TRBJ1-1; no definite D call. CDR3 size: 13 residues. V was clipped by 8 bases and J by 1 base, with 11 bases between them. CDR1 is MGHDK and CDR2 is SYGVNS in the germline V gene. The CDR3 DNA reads TGTGCCAGCGGCGCCGCTTGGAACACTGAAGCTTTCTTT. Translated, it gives CASGAAWNTEAFF. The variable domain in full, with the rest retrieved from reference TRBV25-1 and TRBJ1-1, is EADIYQTPRYLVIGTGKKITLECSQTMGHDKMYWYQQDPGMELHLIHYSYGVNSTEKGDLSSESTVSRIRTEHFPLTLESARPSHTSQYLCASGAAWNTEAFFGQGTRLTVV.

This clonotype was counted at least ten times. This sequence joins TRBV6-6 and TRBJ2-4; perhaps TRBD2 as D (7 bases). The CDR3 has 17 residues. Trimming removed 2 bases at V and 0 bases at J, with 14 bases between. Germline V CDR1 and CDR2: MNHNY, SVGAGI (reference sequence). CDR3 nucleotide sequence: TGTGCCAGCAGTTACCCGGGGGGCGGCCTAGCCAAAAACATTCAGTACTTC. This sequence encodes CASSYPGGGLAKNIQYF.

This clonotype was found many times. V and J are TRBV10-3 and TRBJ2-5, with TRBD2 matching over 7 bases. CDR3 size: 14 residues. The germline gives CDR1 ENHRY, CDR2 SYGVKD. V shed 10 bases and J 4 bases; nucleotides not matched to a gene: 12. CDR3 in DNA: TGTGCCACCAGGGCGGGGGAGGGATCAGAGACCCAGTACTTC. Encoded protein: CATRAGEGSETQYF.

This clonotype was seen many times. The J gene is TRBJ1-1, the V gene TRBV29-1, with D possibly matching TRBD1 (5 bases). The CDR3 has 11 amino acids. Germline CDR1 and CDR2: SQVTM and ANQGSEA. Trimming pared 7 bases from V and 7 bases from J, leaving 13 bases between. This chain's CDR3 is CSGGWGSEAFF. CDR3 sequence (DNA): TGCAGCGGGGGTTGGGGGAGTGAAGCTTTCTTT.

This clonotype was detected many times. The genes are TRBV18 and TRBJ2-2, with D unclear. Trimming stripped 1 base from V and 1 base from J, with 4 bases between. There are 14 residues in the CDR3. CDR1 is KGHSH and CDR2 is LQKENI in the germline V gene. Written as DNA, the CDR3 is TGTGCCAGCTCACCACTGGAGAACACCGGGGAGCTGTTTTTT. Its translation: CASSPLENTGELFF.

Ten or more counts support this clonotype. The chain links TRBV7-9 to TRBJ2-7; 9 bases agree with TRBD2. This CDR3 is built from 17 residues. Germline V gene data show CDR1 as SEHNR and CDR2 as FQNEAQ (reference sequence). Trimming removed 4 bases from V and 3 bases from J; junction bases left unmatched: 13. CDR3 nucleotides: TGTGCCAGCAGCTCCAATTCCGGAGGCGGGAGGGTCTACGAGCAGTACTTC. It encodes CASSSNSGGGRVYEQYF.

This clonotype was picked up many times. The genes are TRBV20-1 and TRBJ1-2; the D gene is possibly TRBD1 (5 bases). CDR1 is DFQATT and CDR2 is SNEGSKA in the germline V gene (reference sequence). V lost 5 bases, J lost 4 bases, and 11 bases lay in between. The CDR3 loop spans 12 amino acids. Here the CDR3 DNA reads TGCAGTGCTGGACAACCTTCCTATGGCTACACCTTC. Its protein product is CSAGQPSYGYTF.

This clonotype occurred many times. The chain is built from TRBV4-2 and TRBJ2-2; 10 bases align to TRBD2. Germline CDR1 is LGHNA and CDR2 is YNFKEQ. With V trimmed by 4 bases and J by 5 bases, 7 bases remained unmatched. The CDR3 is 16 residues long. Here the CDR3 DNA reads TGTGCCAGCAGCCCACCTAGCGGGAGAGGAACCGGGGAGCTGTTTTTT. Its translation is CASSPPSGRGTGELFF.